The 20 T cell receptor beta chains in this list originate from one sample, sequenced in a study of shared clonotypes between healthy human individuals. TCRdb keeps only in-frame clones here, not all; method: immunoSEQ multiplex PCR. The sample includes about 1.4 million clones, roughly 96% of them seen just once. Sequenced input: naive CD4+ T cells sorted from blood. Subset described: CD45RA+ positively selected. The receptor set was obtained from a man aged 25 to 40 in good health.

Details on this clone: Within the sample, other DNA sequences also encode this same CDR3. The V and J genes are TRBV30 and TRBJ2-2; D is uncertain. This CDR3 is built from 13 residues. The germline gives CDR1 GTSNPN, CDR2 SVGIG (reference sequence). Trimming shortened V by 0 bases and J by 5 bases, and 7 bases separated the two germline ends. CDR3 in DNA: TGTGCCTGGAGTGTACAGACGACCGGGGAGCTGTTTTTT. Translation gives CAWSVQTTGELFF. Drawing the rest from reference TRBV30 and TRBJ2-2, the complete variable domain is SQTIHQWPATLVQPVGSPLSLECTVEGTSNPNLYWYRQAAGRGLQLLFYSVGIGQISSEVPQNLSASRPQDRQFILSSKKLLLSDSGFYLCAWSVQTTGELFFGEGSRLTVL.

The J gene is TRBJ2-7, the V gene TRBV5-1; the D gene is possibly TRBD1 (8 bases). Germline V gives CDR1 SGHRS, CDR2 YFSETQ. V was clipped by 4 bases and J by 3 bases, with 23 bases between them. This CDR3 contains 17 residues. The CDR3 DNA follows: TGCGCCAGCAGCCGTATTACAGCGGGGACAGGCGACTACGAGCAGTACTTC. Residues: CASSRITAGTGDYEQYF.

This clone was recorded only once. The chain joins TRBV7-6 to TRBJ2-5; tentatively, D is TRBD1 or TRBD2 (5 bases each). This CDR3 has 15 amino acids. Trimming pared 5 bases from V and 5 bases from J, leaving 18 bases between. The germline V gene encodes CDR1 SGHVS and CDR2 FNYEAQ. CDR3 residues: CASSLSPLGTETQYF. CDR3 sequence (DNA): TGTGCCAGCAGCCTTAGCCCCTTGGGGACCGAGACCCAGTACTTC.

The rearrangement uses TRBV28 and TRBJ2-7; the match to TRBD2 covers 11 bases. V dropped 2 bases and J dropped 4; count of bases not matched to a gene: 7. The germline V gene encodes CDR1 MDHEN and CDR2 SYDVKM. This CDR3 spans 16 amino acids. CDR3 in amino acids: CASSLSSGRASYEQYF. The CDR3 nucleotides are TGTGCCAGCAGTTTAAGTAGCGGGAGGGCCTCGTACGAGCAGTACTTC.

The CDR3 is CASSSGQLYGYTF. In DNA form, the CDR3 reads TGTGCCAGCTCATCGGGACAGCTCTATGGCTACACCTTC. This rearrangement joins TRBV18 to TRBJ1-2; 7 bases fit TRBD1. V trimming: 5 bases; J trimming: 4 bases; junction bases outside the gene matches: 4. The CDR3 sequence is 13 residues long. Germline V gives CDR1 KGHSH, CDR2 LQKENI.

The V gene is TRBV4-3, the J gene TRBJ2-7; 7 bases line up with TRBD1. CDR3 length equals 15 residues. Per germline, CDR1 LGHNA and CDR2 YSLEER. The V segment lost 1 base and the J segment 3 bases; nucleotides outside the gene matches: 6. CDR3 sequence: CASSQAWDSVYEQYF. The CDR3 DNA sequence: TGCGCCAGCAGCCAAGCCTGGGACAGCGTCTACGAGCAGTACTTC.

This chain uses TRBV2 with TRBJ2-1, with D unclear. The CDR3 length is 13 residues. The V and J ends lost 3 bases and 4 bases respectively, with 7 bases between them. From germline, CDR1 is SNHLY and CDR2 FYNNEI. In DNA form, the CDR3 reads TGTGCCAGCAGTGACGTCGGGTACAATGAGCAGTTCTTC. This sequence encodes CASSDVGYNEQFF.

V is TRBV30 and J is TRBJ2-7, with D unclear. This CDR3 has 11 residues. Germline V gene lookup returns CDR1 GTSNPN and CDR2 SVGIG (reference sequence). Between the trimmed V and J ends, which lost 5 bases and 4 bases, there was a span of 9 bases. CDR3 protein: CAWGRIYEQYF. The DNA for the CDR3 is TGTGCCTGGGGCCGGATTTACGAGCAGTACTTC.

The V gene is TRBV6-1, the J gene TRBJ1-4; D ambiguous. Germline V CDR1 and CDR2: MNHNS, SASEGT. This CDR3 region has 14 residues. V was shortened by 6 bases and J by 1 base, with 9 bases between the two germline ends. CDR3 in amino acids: CASSPRQTNEKLFF. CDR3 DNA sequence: TGTGCCAGCAGCCCCCGGCAAACTAATGAAAAACTGTTTTTT.

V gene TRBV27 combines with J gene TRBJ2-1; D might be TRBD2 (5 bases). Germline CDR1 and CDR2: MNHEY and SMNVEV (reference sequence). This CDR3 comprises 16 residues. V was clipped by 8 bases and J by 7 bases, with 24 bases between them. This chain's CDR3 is CASYPLRESRSNEQFF. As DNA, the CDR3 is TGTGCCAGCTACCCCCTTAGGGAGAGCCGGTCGAATGAGCAGTTCTTC.

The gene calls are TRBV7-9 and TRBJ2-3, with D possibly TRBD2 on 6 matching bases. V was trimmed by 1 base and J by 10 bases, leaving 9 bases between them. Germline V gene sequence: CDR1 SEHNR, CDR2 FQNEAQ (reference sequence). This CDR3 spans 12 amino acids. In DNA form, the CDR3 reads TGTGCCAGCAGCTTAGTAGGCGGGGCGCAGTATTTT. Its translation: CASSLVGGAQYF.

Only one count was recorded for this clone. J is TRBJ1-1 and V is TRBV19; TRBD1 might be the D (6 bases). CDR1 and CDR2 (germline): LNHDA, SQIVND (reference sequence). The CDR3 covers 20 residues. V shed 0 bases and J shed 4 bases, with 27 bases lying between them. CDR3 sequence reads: CASSIDRGRGLWKTFTEAFF. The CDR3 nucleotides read TGTGCCAGTAGTATAGATCGGGGGCGGGGATTGTGGAAAACATTCACTGAAGCTTTCTTT.

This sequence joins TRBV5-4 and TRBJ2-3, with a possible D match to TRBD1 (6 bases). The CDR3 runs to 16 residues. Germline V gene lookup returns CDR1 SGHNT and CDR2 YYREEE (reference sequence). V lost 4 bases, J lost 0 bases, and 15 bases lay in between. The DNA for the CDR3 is TGTGCCAGCAGCCCACAGGGTCCCGGGAGCACAGATACGCAGTATTTT. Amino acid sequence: CASSPQGPGSTDTQYF.

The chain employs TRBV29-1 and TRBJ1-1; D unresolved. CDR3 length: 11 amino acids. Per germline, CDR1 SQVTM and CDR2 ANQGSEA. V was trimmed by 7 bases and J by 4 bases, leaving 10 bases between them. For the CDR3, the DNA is TGCAGCGCACCCGGGCCCACTGAAGCTTTCTTT. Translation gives CSAPGPTEAFF.

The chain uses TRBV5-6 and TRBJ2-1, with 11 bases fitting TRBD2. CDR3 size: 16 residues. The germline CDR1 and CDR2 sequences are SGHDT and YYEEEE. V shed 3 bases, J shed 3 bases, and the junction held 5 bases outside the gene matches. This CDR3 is CASSSPGLADYNEQFF. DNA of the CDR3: TGTGCCAGCAGCTCGCCGGGACTAGCGGACTACAATGAGCAGTTCTTC.

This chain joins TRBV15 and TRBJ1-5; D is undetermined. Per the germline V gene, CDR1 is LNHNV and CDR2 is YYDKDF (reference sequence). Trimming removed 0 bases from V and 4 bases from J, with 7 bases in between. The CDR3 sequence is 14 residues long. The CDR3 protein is CATSRESWNQPQHF. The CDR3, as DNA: TGTGCCACCAGCAGAGAGAGCTGGAATCAGCCCCAGCATTTT.

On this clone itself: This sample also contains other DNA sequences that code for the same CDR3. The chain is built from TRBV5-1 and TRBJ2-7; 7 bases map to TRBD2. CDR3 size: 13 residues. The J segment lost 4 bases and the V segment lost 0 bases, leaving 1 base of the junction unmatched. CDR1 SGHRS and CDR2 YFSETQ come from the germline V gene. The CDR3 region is CASSLEGLYEQYF. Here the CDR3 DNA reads TGCGCCAGCAGCTTGGAGGGACTATACGAGCAGTACTTC. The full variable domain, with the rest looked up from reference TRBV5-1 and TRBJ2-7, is KAGVTQTPRYLIKTRGQQVTLSCSPISGHRSVSWYQQTPGQGLQFLFEYFSETQRNKGNFPGRFSGRQFSNSRSEMNVSTLELGDSALYLCASSLEGLYEQYFGPGTRLTVT.

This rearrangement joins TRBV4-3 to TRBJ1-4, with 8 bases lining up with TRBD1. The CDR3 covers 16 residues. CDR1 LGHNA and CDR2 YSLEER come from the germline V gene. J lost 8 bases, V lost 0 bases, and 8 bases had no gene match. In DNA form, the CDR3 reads TGCGCCAGCAGCCAAGATAATCGACAGGGGTCGGAAAAACTGTTTTTT. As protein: CASSQDNRQGSEKLFF.

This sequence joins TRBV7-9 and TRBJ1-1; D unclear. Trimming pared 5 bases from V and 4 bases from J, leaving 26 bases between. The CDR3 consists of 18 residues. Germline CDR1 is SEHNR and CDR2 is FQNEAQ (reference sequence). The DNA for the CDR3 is TGTGCCAGCAGCCACCCGAAGGCGGTACTAGAACTGGTCACTGAAGCTTTCTTT. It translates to CASSHPKAVLELVTEAFF.

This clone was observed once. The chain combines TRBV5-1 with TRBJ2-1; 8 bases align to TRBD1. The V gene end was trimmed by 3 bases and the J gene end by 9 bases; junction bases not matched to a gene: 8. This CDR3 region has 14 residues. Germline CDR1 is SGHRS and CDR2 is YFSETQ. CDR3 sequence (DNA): TGCGCCAGCAGCTACACAGGGGGGCCCGTTGAGCAGTTCTTC. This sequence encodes CASSYTGGPVEQFF.